This TCR beta chain emerged from a study of beta chain features in type 1 diabetes. Study background: Similarity in age, gender and cell yields was seen between patients and healthy donors.

Naive, central memory, regulatory and stem cell-like memory cells within the CD4+ compartment were sorted using CD45RO/CCR7/CD25/CD127/CD95/CD27. The investigators reverse transcribed all of the isolated RNA, so they sequenced expressed TCRB transcripts. The method was immunoSEQ multiplex PCR; TCRdb's version includes in-frame clones alone and lacks a portion of them. The data contain roughly 500,000 clones, approximately 30% of them singletons. Findings and limits, study-wide: PCR may have favored shorter templates equally in patients and controls. The influence of HLA type on TCRB rearrangement stayed undetermined.

V was cut by 11 bases and J by 0 bases, with 6 bases left in between. The CDR3 totals 11 residues. Germline V gene data show CDR1 as MDHEN and CDR2 as SYDVKM. In regard to this clone: Its target is not known.

The receptor was isolated from a man aged 18 to 30 in good health. This rearrangement joins TRBV28 to TRBJ2-3, with D uncertain. The specimen was naive CD4+ T cells from blood. The CDR3 region is CAVVSTDTQYF. In DNA form, the CDR3 reads TGTGCCGTGGTTAGCACAGATACGCAGTATTTT. The full variable domain, in which reference TRBV28 and TRBJ2-3 provide the parts outside the CDR3, is DVKVTQSSRYLVKRTGEKVFLECVQDMDHENMFWYRQDPGLGLRLIYFSYDVKMKEKGDIPEGYSVSREKKERFSLILESASTNQTSMYLCAVVSTDTQYFGPGTRLTVL.